Listed below are T cell receptor beta chains from one sample, sequenced in a study of cytomegalovirus exposure and HLA in healthy donors. The protocol was immunoSEQ multiplex PCR, while the TCRdb copy is restricted to in-frame clones and leaves out a portion. The profile covers around 170,000 clones, with almost 80% appearing a single time and about 1.5% taken by the ten largest. Material: PBMCs. These receptors all come from a male donor in good health and CMV-seronegative. CDR3s include the opening cysteine and the closing phenylalanine or tryptophan. The D gene is left open where the match is weak. Clone size appears in some rows only: once, few, many, or a class for an expanded clone.

d_call j_call clone_size v_call cdr3_aa cdr3_nt
TRBD2 TRBJ2-1 - TRBV5-1 CASSLGSSGRRVEQFF TGCGCCAGCAGCTTGGGGTCTAGCGGGAGGAGGGTTGAGCAGTTCTTC
- TRBJ2-7 - TRBV5-6 CASSDNYGQYF TGTGCCAGCAGCGATAATTACGGGCAGTACTTC
TRBD1 TRBJ2-1 - TRBV7-9 CASSQPGTGGGEQFF TGTGCCAGCAGCCAGCCAGGGACAGGGGGTGGTGAGCAGTTCTTC
TRBD1 TRBJ2-3 - TRBV10-3 CAISVQGTDTQYF TGTGCCATCAGTGTACAGGGGACAGATACGCAGTATTTT
- TRBJ1-1 once TRBV6-6 CASSYSVGASNTEAFF TGTGCCAGCAGTTACTCAGTGGGGGCCTCGAACACTGAAGCTTTCTTT
TRBD1 TRBJ2-1 - TRBV18 CASSPPAKDRAPYNEQFF TGTGCCAGCTCACCCCCGGCGAAAGACAGGGCTCCCTACAATGAGCAGTTCTTC
TRBD1 TRBJ1-2 - TRBV2 CASNPTGVDGYTF TGTGCCAGCAACCCGACAGGGGTGGATGGCTACACCTTC
TRBD1 TRBJ1-2 - TRBV6-1 CASSLDRAGYGYTF TGTGCCAGCAGCCTCGACAGGGCAGGCTATGGCTACACCTTC
- TRBJ2-7 - TRBV7-2 CASSLGGRGEQYF TGTGCCAGCAGCTTAGGTGGGAGGGGGGAGCAGTACTTC
TRBD2 TRBJ2-2 - TRBV5-1 CASSPRTSGRAPGELFF TGCGCCAGCAGTCCAAGGACTAGCGGGAGGGCCCCCGGGGAGCTGTTTTTT
TRBD2 TRBJ2-5 - TRBV6-5 CASRLAGSQETQYF TGTGCCAGCAGGCTAGCGGGAAGCCAAGAGACCCAGTACTTC
TRBD1 TRBJ1-1 once TRBV19 CASSRGQREAFF TGTGCCAGTAGTAGGGGACAGCGTGAAGCTTTCTTT
TRBD2 TRBJ2-5 - TRBV4-3 CASSHAYGRASREQYF TGCGCCAGCAGCCACGCCTACGGGAGGGCCTCCAGGGAGCAGTACTTC
- TRBJ1-1 - TRBV28 CASSSSGLAMNTEAFF TGTGCCAGCAGTTCCTCGGGACTGGCGATGAACACTGAAGCTTTCTTT
TRBD2 TRBJ2-2 - TRBV6-1 CASSYSGEGGELFF TGTGCCAGCAGTTATAGCGGGGAGGGCGGGGAGCTGTTTTTT
- TRBJ1-5 - TRBV4-1 CASSLPGDQPQHF TGCGCCAGCAGCCTCCCAGGGGATCAGCCCCAGCATTTT